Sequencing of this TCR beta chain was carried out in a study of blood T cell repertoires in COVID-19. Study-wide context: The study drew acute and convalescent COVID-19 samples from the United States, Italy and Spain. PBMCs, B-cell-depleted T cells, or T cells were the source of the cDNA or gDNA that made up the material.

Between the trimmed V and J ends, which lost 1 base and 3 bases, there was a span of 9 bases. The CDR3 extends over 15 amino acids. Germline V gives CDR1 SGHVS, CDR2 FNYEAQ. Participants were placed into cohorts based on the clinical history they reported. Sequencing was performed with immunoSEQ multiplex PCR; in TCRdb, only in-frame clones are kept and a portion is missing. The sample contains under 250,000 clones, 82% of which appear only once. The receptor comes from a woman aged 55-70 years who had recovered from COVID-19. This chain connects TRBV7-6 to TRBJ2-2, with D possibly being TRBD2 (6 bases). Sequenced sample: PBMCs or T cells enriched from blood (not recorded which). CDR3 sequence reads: CASSLGWEDTGELFF. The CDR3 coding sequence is TGTGCCAGCAGCTTAGGGTGGGAGGACACCGGGGAGCTGTTTTTT.